This T cell receptor beta chain was recorded in a study of CD8+CD57+ T cells in acquired aplastic anemia. According to the study, genomic DNA was the template for TCR beta VDJ and CDR3 profiling. TCRdb independently ran MiXCR on the reads; one entry per CDR3 protein. The table includes about 240,000 distinct CDR3 sequences, around half detected once. Ten or more counts support this clonotype. Selection for sequencing was limited to patients who had shown CD8+CD57+ cell expansion by flow cytometry. At the time of blood sampling, patients had not yet received any therapy. CDR3 length equals 15 residues. CDR1 and CDR2 from the germline V gene are SGHAT and FQNNGV. Between the trimmed V and J ends, which lost 0 bases and 8 bases, there was a span of 16 bases.

The receptor was isolated from a human donor with aplastic anemia. Material for sequencing was sorted CD4+, CD8+, or CD8+CD57+ T cells (not recorded which) from PBMCs. This chain joins TRBV11-2 and TRBJ1-2; a weak D match, TRBD1 (5 bases). The CDR3 reads CASSLEAGPTWGYTF. The CDR3 DNA is TGTGCCAGCAGCTTAGAGGCAGGGCCCACGTGGGGCTACACCTTC. Full variable domain (outside the CDR3, taken from reference TRBV11-2 and TRBJ1-2): EAGVAQSPRYKIIEKRQSVAFWCNPISGHATLYWYQQILGQGPKLLIQFQNNGVVDDSQLPKDRFSAERLKGVDSTLKIQPAKLEDSAVYLCASSLEAGPTWGYTFGSGTRLTVV.